This passage covers 11 T cell receptor beta chains from one sample sequenced in a study of beta chain features in type 1 diabetes. Investigators reverse transcribed all isolated RNA, so they sequenced expressed TCRB transcripts. Repertoires were generated with immunoSEQ multiplex PCR, while TCRdb's copy carries only in-frame clones and drops some. This sample has 250,000 to 400,000 clones; less than 15% occur once, and the top ten carry around 7%. The material sequenced was central memory CD4+ T cells from blood. Receptor source: a young man in good health.

This clone was picked up a small number of times. The chain couples TRBV18 to TRBJ1-2; D is unresolved. Trimming pared 3 bases from V and 3 bases from J, leaving 14 bases between. The germline V gene has CDR1 KGHSH and CDR2 LQKENI. The CDR3 runs to 15 residues. The CDR3 region is CASSPNGRGHYGYTF. The CDR3 DNA reads as TGTGCCAGCTCACCTAACGGCCGCGGCCACTATGGCTACACCTTC.

The CDR3 loop is CASSFSGGRETQYF. The CDR3 DNA reads as TGTGCCAGCAGCTTTAGCGGGGGGAGAGAGACCCAGTACTTC. This chain connects TRBV7-2 to TRBJ2-5; 10 bases are a match to TRBD2. CDR1 is SGHTA, CDR2 FQGNSA, per germline. V was pared by 3 bases and J by 4 bases, with 2 bases of the junction left unmatched. The CDR3 sequence is 14 residues long.

This sequence joins TRBV11-3 and TRBJ2-3; 9 bases are a match to TRBD1. This CDR3 is built from 17 residues. V shed 2 bases and J 3 bases; nucleotides not matched to a gene: 9. The germline V gene has CDR1 SGHNT and CDR2 YENEEA. DNA of the CDR3: TGTGCCAGCAGCTTAACAACAGGGGGCCAGGTAACAGATACGCAGTATTTT. Its translation is CASSLTTGGQVTDTQYF.

The rearrangement uses TRBV5-4 and TRBJ2-3; perhaps TRBD1 as D (6 bases). The germline V gene encodes CDR1 SGHNT and CDR2 YYREEE (reference sequence). Trimming removed 7 bases at V and 5 bases at J, with 20 bases between. This CDR3 contains 15 residues. The CDR3 DNA reads TGTGCCAGCCGAGGGTCCCAGTTAGGGGGAGATACGCAGTATTTT. This encodes CASRGSQLGGDTQYF.

This clone came up a few times. V and J are TRBV18 and TRBJ2-5, with TRBD1 matching over 7 bases. CDR1 KGHSH and CDR2 LQKENI come from the germline V gene. The CDR3 sequence is 15 residues long. The junction had 6 bases not matched to a gene; V was cut back by 3 bases and J by 2 bases. The CDR3 DNA reads TGTGCCAGCTCACCGGGACAGAATCCTCAAGAGACCCAGTACTTC. Residues: CASSPGQNPQETQYF.

The gene calls are TRBV6-1 and TRBJ2-7; D is possibly TRBD1 (5 bases). The V end lost 8 bases, the J end lost 3 bases, and 8 bases lay between the germline ends. The germline V gene has CDR1 MNHNS and CDR2 SASEGT. The CDR3 extends over 11 amino acids. CDR3 coding DNA: TGTGCCAGCGCGGACAACTACGAGCAGTACGTC. This codes for CASADNYEQYV.

This clone was observed a handful of times. The V and J genes are TRBV10-2 and TRBJ2-7, with 7 bases matching TRBD2. V lost 6 bases to trimming and J lost 2 bases; unmatched junction nucleotides: 19. Germline V gene data show CDR1 as WSHSY and CDR2 as SAAADI. The CDR3 is 18 amino acids. CDR3 region: CASSPMRGLKTKTYEQYF. The CDR3 nucleotides read TGCGCCAGCAGCCCGATGCGGGGACTAAAAACGAAAACCTACGAGCAGTACTTC.

This chain connects TRBV5-4 to TRBJ2-1; the match to TRBD2 covers 9 bases. Germline trimming cut 3 bases from V and 8 bases from J; bases unmatched to any gene: 6. The germline CDR1 and CDR2 sequences are SGHNT and YYREEE (reference sequence). The CDR3 length is 14 residues. The CDR3 DNA follows: TGTGCCAGCAGCTACAAGCGGGGGGTGGATGAGCAGTTCTTC. Translating it yields CASSYKRGVDEQFF.

The chain links TRBV11-3 to TRBJ2-1, with 14 positions matching TRBD2. Trimming removed 4 bases from V and 4 bases from J; junction bases left unmatched: 9. CDR1 is SGHNT and CDR2 is YENEEA in the germline V gene. The CDR3 has 18 residues. The CDR3 protein is CASSSSRLAGGNYNEQFF. The CDR3 DNA is TGTGCCAGCAGCTCATCACGACTAGCGGGGGGGAATTACAATGAGCAGTTCTTC.

V is TRBV6-5 and J is TRBJ2-1, with D unresolved. The germline V gene encodes CDR1 MNHEY and CDR2 SVGAGI. This CDR3 has 12 residues. Trimming pared 4 bases from V and 5 bases from J, leaving 6 bases between. CDR3 in amino acids: CASSSVNNEQFF. CDR3 DNA sequence: TGTGCCAGCAGTTCAGTGAACAATGAGCAGTTCTTC.

The rearrangement joins TRBV5-1 to TRBJ2-1; D is unclear. The germline V gene has CDR1 SGHRS and CDR2 YFSETQ. The CDR3 is 13 amino acids. Trimming left V 0 bases short and J 6 bases short, with 7 bases between. As DNA, the CDR3 is TGCGCCAGCAGCTTGGGCGGAAGCAATGAGCAGTTCTTC. This translates into CASSLGGSNEQFF.